This T cell receptor beta chain was captured in a study of OX40 agonist ivuxolimab in advanced cancers. On the study more broadly: Every 2 weeks, patients received ivuxolimab intravenously, dosed at 0.01 to 10 mg/kg. Earlier treatment with anti-PD-1, anti-PD-L1 or anti-CTLA-4 was permitted, and roughly 40% had received some. Three dose-escalation patients had partial responses: one with hepatocellular carcinoma and two with cutaneous melanoma.

The data were produced by immunoSEQ multiplex PCR, yet TCRdb's version contains in-frame clones alone and is incomplete. This sample has around 78,000 clones; around 86% occur once, and the top ten carry roughly 0.26%. Findings and caveats of the study: Patients who responded partially at 0.1-3.0 mg/kg showed clonal expansion ranking among the lowest.

Note on this clone: What it binds is not known.

The material was CD4+ or CD8+ T cells sorted from blood, obtained in a trial of the OX40 agonist ivuxolimab. The origin of this receptor is an adult with an advanced solid tumor such as melanoma, head and neck, liver or kidney cancer.

DNA for the CDR3: TGTGCCAGCAGATCCTGGGGGAATTCACCCCTCCACTTT. Translation gives CASRSWGNSPLHF. The chain has TRBV6-5 and TRBJ1-6, with D tentatively TRBD1 (5 bases). The CDR3 has 13 residues. Germline V gene sequence: CDR1 MNHEY, CDR2 SVGAGI. The V end was cut by 6 bases, the J end by 7 bases, with 10 bases between.